This T cell receptor beta chain was found in a study of T-cell reconstitution after alpha-beta-depleted transplantation in children. Study-wide results and caveats: At day 60, the high TCRbeta diversity found in some patients originated from recipient T cells and thymic progenitors that had survived.

Preparation of the TCRbeta library used unique molecular identifiers. Using its own MiXCR run on the PCR reads, TCRdb lists one record per CDR3 protein. The sample yields hundreds of thousands of distinct CDR3 sequences, 15% to 20% seen once. V dropped 2 bases and J dropped 1 base, with 13 bases sitting between them. Germline lookup yields CDR1 SQVTM and CDR2 ANQGSEA. The CDR3 has 15 residues. In this sample, this clonotype turned up many times. The antigen is unknown. This sequence joins TRBV29-1 and TRBJ2-3; D remains unclear. This receptor was taken from a boy under three years old who had a stem cell transplant for Wiskott-Aldrich syndrome, so the T cells may come from the graft donor. Sequencing was performed on PBMCs, mostly from graft donor cells, taken 360 days after TCRalphabeta/CD19-depleted stem cell transplant. The CDR3 sequence: CSVEIGQFGTDTQYF. In DNA, the CDR3 is TGCAGCGTTGAAATAGGGCAGTTTGGCACAGATACGCAGTATTTT.